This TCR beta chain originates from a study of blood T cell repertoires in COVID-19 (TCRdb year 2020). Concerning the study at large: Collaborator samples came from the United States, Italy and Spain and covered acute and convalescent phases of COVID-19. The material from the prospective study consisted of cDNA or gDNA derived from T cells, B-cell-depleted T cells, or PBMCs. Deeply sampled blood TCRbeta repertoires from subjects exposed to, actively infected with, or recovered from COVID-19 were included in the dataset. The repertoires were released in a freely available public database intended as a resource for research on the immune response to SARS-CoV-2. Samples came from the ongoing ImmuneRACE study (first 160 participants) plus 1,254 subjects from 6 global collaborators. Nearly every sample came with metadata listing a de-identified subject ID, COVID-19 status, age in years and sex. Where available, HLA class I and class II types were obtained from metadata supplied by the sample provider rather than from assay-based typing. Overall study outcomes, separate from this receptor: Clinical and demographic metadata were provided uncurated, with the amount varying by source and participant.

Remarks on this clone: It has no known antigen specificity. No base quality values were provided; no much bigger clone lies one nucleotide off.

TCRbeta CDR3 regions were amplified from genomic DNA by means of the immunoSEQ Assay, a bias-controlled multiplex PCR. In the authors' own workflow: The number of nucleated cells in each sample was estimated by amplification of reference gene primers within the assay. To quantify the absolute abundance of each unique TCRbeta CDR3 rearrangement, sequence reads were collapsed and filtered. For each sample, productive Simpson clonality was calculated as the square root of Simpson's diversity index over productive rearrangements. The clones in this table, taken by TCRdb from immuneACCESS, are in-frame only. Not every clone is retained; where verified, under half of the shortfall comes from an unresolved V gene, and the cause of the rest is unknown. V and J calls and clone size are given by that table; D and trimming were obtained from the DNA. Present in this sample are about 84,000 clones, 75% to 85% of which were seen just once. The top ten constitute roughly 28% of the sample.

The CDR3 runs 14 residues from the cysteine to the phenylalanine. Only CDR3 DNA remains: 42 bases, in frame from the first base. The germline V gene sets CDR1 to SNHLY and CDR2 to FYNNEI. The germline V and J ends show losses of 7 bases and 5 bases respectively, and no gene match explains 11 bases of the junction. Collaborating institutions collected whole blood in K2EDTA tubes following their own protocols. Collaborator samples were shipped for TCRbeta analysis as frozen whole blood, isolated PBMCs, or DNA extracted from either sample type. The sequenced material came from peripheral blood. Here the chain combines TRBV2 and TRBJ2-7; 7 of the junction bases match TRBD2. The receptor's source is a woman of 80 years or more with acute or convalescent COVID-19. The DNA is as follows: TGTGCCAGCACCACGTCACGACTAGCAAACGAGCAGTACTTC. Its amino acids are CASTTSRLANEQYF.